The 17 T cell receptor beta chains presented below share a single source sample, sequenced in a study of STAT3 mutations in large granular lymphocyte leukemia. No antigen is known for these receptors. Regarding the study as a whole: In T-cell large granular lymphocyte leukemia, about half of patients showed multiple immunodominant subclonotypes.

Data came from immunoSEQ multiplex PCR; TCRdb stores just in-frame clones and leaves some out. The sample has approximately 17,000 clones; about 83% are singletons. The specimen sequenced was peripheral blood mononuclear cells. Every receptor here comes from a man aged 50 to 59 with T-cell large granular lymphocyte leukemia. Some clones in this sample may be carry-over from other donors' samples.

The rearrangement links TRBV10-3 to TRBJ2-6; tentatively, D is TRBD1 (5 bases). CDR1 and CDR2 from the germline V gene are ENHRY and SYGVKD. Trimming pared 2 bases from V and 0 bases from J, leaving 14 bases between. This CDR3 has 18 residues. CDR3 nucleotides: TGTGCCATCAGTGAGGGGGCCAATACCCTCTCTGGGGCCAACGTCCTGACTTTC. Translating it yields CAISEGANTLSGANVLTF.

Here the CDR3 reads CASSVGGEKLFF. CDR3 in DNA: TGCGCCAGCAGTGTTGGAGGAGAAAAACTGTTTTTT. The rearrangement uses TRBV5-1 and TRBJ1-4; D is uncertain. The CDR3 totals 12 residues. The V gene lost 5 bases and the J gene lost 8 bases, with 10 bases spanning the gap. CDR1 and CDR2 (germline): SGHRS, YFSETQ.

The V gene is TRBV5-1, the J gene TRBJ2-3; 9 bases are a match to TRBD2. This CDR3 comprises 17 residues. Germline assignment: CDR1 SGHRS and CDR2 YFSETQ. The trim removed 2 bases at V and 2 bases at J, leaving 9 bases unmatched. CDR3 sequence reads: CASSFSLLAGYTDTQYF. The CDR3 DNA sequence: TGCGCCAGCAGCTTTAGCTTGCTAGCGGGGTACACAGATACGCAGTATTTT.

This chain links TRBV11-1 with TRBJ2-1; no clear D. This CDR3 comprises 14 residues. V lost 3 bases to trimming and J lost 5 bases, with 11 bases between them. Per the germline V gene, CDR1 is SGHAT and CDR2 is FQDESV (reference sequence). The CDR3 is CASSLMTGNNEQFF. The CDR3 coding sequence is TGTGCCAGCAGCTTGATGACGGGTAACAATGAGCAGTTCTTC.

The chain carries TRBV5-6 and TRBJ1-1; no firm D call. From germline, CDR1 is SGHDT and CDR2 YYEEEE. There are 13 residues in the CDR3. V was clipped by 3 bases and J by 1 base, with 7 bases between them. The CDR3 here is CASSWAGNTEAFF. Here the CDR3 DNA reads TGTGCCAGCAGCTGGGCAGGGAACACTGAAGCTTTCTTT.

The rearrangement joins TRBV2 to TRBJ2-6, with a tentative D call TRBD1 (6 bases). Trimming took off 7 bases at V and 2 bases at J, with 6 bases between the two ends. The CDR3 spans 13 residues. Germline lookup yields CDR1 SNHLY and CDR2 FYNNEI. This CDR3 reads CASKGAGANVLTF. CDR3 DNA: TGTGCCAGCAAGGGGGCTGGGGCCAACGTCCTGACTTTC.

The rearrangement uses TRBV6-1 and TRBJ1-2, with D tentatively TRBD1 (5 bases). The length of the CDR3 is 13 residues. Germline-derived CDR1 and CDR2 are MNHNS and SASEGT. V lost 5 bases to trimming and J lost 5 bases, with 12 bases between them. The CDR3 is CASSLREGYGYTF. The CDR3, as DNA: TGTGCCAGCAGTCTGCGGGAGGGGTATGGCTACACCTTC.

The sample holds a few counts of this clone. This chain connects TRBV9 to TRBJ2-2; D is tentatively TRBD1 or TRBD2 (6 bases each). The germline V gene has CDR1 SGDLS and CDR2 YYNGEE. The CDR3 length is 13 residues. CDR3 in DNA: TGTGCTGGAGGGGGAGCAAACACCGGGGAGCTGTTTTTT. The encoded protein is CAGGGANTGELFF.

The chain couples TRBV14 to TRBJ1-2, with a possible D match to TRBD1 (5 bases). The V gene's germline CDR1 is SGHDN and CDR2 FVKESK. V lost 1 base, J lost 7 bases, and 10 bases lay in between. The CDR3 has 13 amino acids. As DNA, the CDR3 is TGTGCCAGCAGCCAAGGCAGGGCAGGTGGCTACACCTTC. This gives the protein CASSQGRAGGYTF. The full variable domain, completed using reference TRBV14 and TRBJ1-2, is EAGVTQFPSHSVIEKGQTVTLRCDPISGHDNLYWYRRVMGKEIKFLLHFVKESKQDESGMPNNRFLAERTGGTYSTLKVQPAELEDSGVYFCASSQGRAGGYTFGSGTRLTVV.

The chain joins TRBV28 to TRBJ2-2, with a tentative D call TRBD2 (5 bases). The CDR3 loop spans 19 amino acids. Germline CDR1 MDHEN, CDR2 SYDVKM. Trimming removed 5 bases from V and 4 bases from J, with 26 bases in between. The CDR3 loop is CASSGPGRAQISRTGELFF. The CDR3 coding sequence is TGTGCCAGCAGTGGGCCCGGGCGGGCCCAAATATCCCGCACCGGGGAGCTGTTTTTT.

The chain joins TRBV5-4 to TRBJ2-5; 9 bases fit TRBD1. CDR3 length equals 14 residues. V was clipped by 9 bases and J by 4 bases; unmatched bases: 10. Germline V CDR1 and CDR2: SGHNT, YYREEE (reference sequence). CDR3 protein: CATRGQGMIETQYF. The CDR3 region has the DNA TGTGCCACCCGAGGACAGGGGATGATAGAGACCCAGTACTTC.

V is TRBV4-1 and J is TRBJ2-7, with TRBD1 matching over 8 bases. CDR3 length: 14 amino acids. The V and J ends lost 5 bases and 2 bases, in that order; junction bases with no gene match: 5. Germline-derived CDR1 and CDR2 are MGHRA and YSYEKL. The CDR3 DNA reads TGCGCCAGCAGCACCCGGACAGGGCCCTACGAGCAGTACTTC. Protein sequence: CASSTRTGPYEQYF.

The V call is TRBV4-3, the J call TRBJ2-1; the D gene is possibly TRBD2 (6 bases). Germline assignment: CDR1 LGHNA and CDR2 YSLEER. V lost 5 bases, J lost 1 base, and 9 bases lay in between. CDR3 length equals 14 residues. For the CDR3, the DNA is TGCGCCAGCAGCGATAGCGGATCCTACAATGAGCAGTTCTTC. Translating gives CASSDSGSYNEQFF.

This sequence joins TRBV19 and TRBJ1-3; D remains unclear. V was pared by 7 bases and J by 0 bases, with 4 bases between. Germline CDR1 and CDR2: LNHDA and SQIVND (reference sequence). This CDR3 is 12 amino acids long. The CDR3 spells CASIGSGNTIYF. CDR3 coding DNA: TGTGCCAGTATTGGCTCTGGAAACACCATATATTTT.

This chain joins TRBV21-1 and TRBJ1-5. TRBV21-1 is a known pseudogene. The CDR3 has 16 residues. DNA of the CDR3: TGTGCCAGCAGCAAACCTCGGGACGGTAGCAATCAGCCCCAGCATTTT. Translating gives CASSKPRDGSNQPQHF.

The rearrangement uses TRBV4-1 and TRBJ1-1; no definite D call. V lost 5 bases and J 4 bases, leaving 14 bases between the germline ends. Germline-derived CDR1 and CDR2 are MGHRA and YSYEKL. The CDR3 has 14 amino acids. Written as DNA, the CDR3 is TGCGCCAGCAGCTCACCGACTAGCGCCACTGAAGCTTTCTTT. Its protein product is CASSSPTSATEAFF.

The chain employs TRBV7-2 and TRBJ2-5; D possibly corresponds to TRBD2 (6 bases). V shed 5 bases and J shed 5 bases, with 18 bases lying between them. Germline CDR1 reads SGHTA; CDR2 reads FQGNSA. CDR3 length equals 15 residues. The CDR3 DNA is TGTGCCAGCAGCCCGCGGGCCCCCCGGGGGGAGACCCAGTACTTC. Its protein product is CASSPRAPRGETQYF.